This T cell receptor beta chain was captured in a study of blood T cells in healthy people across ages. At the level of the study: Per every two T cells, about one barcoded beta molecule was captured by template switching. Study-wide points: Conclusively comparing naive with antigen-experienced cells was impossible with unsorted PBMCs.

With V trimmed by 6 bases and J by 0 bases, 11 bases remained unmatched. Germline lookup yields CDR1 DFQATT and CDR2 SNEGSKA (reference sequence). The CDR3 extends over 17 amino acids. PBMCs were isolated at a quantity of at least 6.5 million per sample. The authors ran a second PCR of roughly 6 to 12 cycles using a sample-barcoded 5' primer and a J-beta primer mix. TCRdb recomputed calls from the 5' RACE reads with MiXCR, one row per CDR3 protein. The sample carries roughly 900,000 distinct CDR3 sequences, around 26% recorded once. This clonotype appeared many times. The antigen remains undetermined. This TCR was recovered from a woman older than 75 in good health. The sequenced material came from blood. The chain carries TRBV20-1 and TRBJ2-3; TRBD2 matches 11 bases. This CDR3 is CSAGRLAGHSSTDTQYF. The CDR3 DNA follows: TGCAGTGCGGGGAGACTAGCGGGGCATTCTAGCACAGATACGCAGTATTTT.